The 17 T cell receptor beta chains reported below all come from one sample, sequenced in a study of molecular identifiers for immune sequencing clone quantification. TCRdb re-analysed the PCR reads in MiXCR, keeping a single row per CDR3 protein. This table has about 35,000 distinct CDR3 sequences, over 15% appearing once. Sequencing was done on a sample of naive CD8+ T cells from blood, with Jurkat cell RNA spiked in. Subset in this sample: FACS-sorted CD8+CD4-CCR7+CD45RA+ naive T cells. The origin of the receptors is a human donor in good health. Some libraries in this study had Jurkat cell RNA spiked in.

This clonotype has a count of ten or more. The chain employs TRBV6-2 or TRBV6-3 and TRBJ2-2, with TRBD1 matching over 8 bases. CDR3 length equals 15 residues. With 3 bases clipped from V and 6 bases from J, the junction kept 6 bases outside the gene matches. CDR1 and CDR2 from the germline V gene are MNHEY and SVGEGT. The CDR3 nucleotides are TGTGCCAGCAGTTATGGACAGGGTCAGGCCGGGGAGCTGTTTTTT. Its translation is CASSYGQGQAGELFF.

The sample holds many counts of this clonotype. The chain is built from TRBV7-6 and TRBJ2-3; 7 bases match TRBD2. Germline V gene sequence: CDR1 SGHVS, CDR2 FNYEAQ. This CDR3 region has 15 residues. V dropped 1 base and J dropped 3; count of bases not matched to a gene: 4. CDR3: CASSLGGGATDTQYF. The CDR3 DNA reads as TGTGCCAGCAGCTTAGGCGGGGGAGCAACAGATACGCAGTATTTT.

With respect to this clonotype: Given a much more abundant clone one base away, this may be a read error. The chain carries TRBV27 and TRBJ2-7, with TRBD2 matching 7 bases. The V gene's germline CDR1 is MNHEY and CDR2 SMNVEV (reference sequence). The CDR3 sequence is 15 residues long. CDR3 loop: CTSSLSGGSHYEQYF. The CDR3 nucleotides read TGTACCAGCAGTTTATCGGGGGGATCCCACTACGAGCAGTACTTC.

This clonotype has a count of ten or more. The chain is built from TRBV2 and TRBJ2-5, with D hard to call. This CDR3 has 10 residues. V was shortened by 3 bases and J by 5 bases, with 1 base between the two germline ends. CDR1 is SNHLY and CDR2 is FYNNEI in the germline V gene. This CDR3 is CASSDETQYF. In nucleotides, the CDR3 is TGTGCCAGCAGTGACGAGACCCAGTACTTC.

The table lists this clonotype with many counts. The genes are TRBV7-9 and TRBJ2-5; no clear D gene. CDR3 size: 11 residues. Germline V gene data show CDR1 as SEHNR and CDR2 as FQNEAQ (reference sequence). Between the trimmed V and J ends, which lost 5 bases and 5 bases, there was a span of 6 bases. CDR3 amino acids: CASSHPETQYF. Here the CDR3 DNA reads TGTGCCAGCAGCCATCCGGAGACCCAGTACTTC.

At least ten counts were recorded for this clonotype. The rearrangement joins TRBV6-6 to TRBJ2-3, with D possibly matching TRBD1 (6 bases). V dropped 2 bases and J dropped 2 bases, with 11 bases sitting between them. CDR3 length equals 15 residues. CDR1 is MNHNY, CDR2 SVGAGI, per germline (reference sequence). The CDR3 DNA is TGTGCCAGCAGTTACGTGGGACATATCACAGATACGCAGTATTTT. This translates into CASSYVGHITDTQYF.

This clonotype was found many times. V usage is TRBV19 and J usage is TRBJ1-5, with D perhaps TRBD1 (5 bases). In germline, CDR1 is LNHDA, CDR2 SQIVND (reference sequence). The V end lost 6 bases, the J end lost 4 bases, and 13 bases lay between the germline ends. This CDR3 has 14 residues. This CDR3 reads CASRSPGRNQPQHF. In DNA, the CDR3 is TGTGCCAGTAGGAGCCCAGGGCGGAATCAGCCCCAGCATTTT.

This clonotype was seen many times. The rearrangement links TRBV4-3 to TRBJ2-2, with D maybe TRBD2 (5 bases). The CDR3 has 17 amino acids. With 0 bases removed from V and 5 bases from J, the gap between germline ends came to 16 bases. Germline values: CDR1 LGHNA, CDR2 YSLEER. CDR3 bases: TGCGCCAGCAGCCAAGATCGTTTAGGGAGAACGACCGGGGAGCTGTTTTTT. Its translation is CASSQDRLGRTTGELFF.

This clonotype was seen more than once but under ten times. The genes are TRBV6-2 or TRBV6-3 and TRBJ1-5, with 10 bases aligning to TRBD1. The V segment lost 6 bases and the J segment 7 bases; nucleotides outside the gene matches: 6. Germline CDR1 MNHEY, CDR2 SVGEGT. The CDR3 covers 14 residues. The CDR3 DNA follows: TGTGCCAGCAGATCGGGACAGGGGATGCAGCCCCAGCATTTT. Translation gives CASRSGQGMQPQHF.

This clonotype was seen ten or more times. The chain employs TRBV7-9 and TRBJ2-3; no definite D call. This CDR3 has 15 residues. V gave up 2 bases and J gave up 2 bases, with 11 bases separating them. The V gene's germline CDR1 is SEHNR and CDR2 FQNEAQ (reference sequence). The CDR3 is CASSLQGFITDTQYF. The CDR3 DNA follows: TGTGCCAGCAGCTTACAAGGGTTTATCACAGATACGCAGTATTTT.

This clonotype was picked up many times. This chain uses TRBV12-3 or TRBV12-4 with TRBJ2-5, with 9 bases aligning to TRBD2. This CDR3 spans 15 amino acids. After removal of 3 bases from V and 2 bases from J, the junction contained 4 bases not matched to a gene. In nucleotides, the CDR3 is TGTGCCAGCAGTTTTATAGCGGGGGCTCAAGAGACCCAGTACTTC. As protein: CASSFIAGAQETQYF.

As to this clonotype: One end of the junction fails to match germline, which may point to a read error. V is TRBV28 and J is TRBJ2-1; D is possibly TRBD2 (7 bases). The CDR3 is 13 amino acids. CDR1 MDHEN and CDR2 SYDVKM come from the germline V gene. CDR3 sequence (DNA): TGTGCCAGCAGTTCAGCTATGGTTGAGGGGGGGCTCTTC. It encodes CASSSAMVEGGLF.

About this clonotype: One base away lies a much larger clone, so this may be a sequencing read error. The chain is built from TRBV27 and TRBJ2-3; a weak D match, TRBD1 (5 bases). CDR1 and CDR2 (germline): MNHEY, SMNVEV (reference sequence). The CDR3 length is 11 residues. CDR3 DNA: TGTGCCAGCAGTAACACAGGTACGCAGTATTTT. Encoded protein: CASSNTGTQYF.

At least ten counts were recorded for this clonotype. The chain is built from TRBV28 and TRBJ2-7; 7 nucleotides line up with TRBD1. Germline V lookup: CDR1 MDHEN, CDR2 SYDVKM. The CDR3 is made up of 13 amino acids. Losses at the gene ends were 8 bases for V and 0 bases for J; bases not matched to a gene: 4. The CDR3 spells CASRDSSSYEQYF. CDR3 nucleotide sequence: TGTGCCAGCCGGGACAGCAGCTCCTACGAGCAGTACTTC.

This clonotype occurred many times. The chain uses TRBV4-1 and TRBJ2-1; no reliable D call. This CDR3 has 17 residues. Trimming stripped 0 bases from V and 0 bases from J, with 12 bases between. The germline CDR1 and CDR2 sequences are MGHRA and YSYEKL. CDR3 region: CASSQDSGRISYNEQFF. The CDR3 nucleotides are TGCGCCAGCAGCCAAGATTCAGGACGGATCTCCTACAATGAGCAGTTCTTC.

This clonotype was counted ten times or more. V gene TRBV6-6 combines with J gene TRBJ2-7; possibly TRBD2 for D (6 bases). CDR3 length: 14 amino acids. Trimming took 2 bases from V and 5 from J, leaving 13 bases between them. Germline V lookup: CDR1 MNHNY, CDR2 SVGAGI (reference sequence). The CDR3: CASSYVGSWDEQYF. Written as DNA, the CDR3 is TGTGCCAGCAGTTACGTCGGGAGTTGGGACGAGCAGTACTTC.

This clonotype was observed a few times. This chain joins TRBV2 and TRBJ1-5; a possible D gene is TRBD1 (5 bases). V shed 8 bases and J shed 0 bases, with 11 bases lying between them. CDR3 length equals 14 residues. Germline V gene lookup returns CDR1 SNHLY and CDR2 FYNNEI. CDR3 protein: CASSGGASNQPQHF. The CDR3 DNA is TGTGCCAGCTCTGGCGGGGCTAGCAATCAGCCCCAGCATTTT. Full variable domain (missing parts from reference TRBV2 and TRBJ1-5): EPEVTQTPSHQVTQMGQEVILRCVPISNHLYFYWYRQILGQKVEFLVSFYNNEISEKSEIFDDQFSVERPDGSNFTLKIRSTKLEDSAMYFCASSGGASNQPQHFGDGTRLSIL.